Below, one TCR beta chain is given with its context. The sample is drawn from a study of blood T cells in healthy people across ages. Through a sample-barcoded 5' primer and a J-beta primer mix, a second PCR was run for roughly 7 to 11 cycles. TCRdb re-called the 5' RACE reads through MiXCR, storing one row per CDR3 protein. The data contain about 1,800,000 distinct CDR3 sequences, about 30% of them seen just once; the ten biggest clones take up approximately 7.7%. Germline V CDR1 and CDR2: DFQATT, SNEGSKA (reference sequence). The CDR3 extends over 16 amino acids. The germline V and J ends were trimmed by 0 bases and 1 base, with 14 bases remaining between them.

Material for sequencing was blood. The sequence was collected from a woman aged 30 to 39 in good health. This chain connects TRBV20-1 to TRBJ2-3; D is unclear. CDR3 coding DNA: TGCAGTGCTAGAGATCCATTGGCTTTCCGCACAGATACGCAGTATTTT. It encodes CSARDPLAFRTDTQYF.